This T cell receptor (beta chain) derives from a study of blood T cell repertoires in COVID-19. Study-level information: Sample material is recorded as cDNA or gDNA derived from T cells, B-cell-depleted T cells, or PBMCs.

Generated by immunoSEQ multiplex PCR, the TCRdb table keeps only in-frame clones and is missing some. The repertoire holds 300,000 to 450,000 clones, with 85% as singletons. The CDR3 spans 15 residues. Losses at the gene ends were 5 bases for V and 5 bases for J; bases not matched to a gene: 10. Germline-derived CDR1 and CDR2 are MNHEY and SVGAGI. This TCR was sampled from a woman aged 18-35 years with acute or convalescent COVID-19. The chain combines TRBV6-5 with TRBJ1-2, with 8 bases that match TRBD1. What was sequenced was peripheral blood. The CDR3 reads CASSTIQGALYGYTF. In DNA, the CDR3 is TGTGCCAGCAGTACAATTCAGGGGGCCTTGTATGGCTACACCTTC.